Each of the 6 T cell receptor beta chains below was sequenced from the same sample in a study of Graves' ophthalmopathy and Graves' hyperthyroidism. Amplification from RNA transcripts yielded the TCR beta CDR3 regions. Amplification began with first-round RT-PCR using HTBI primers, then second-round multiplex PCR was performed. MiXCR, run by TCRdb on the multiplex PCR reads, gives a single entry per CDR3 protein. The table includes 500,000 to 700,000 distinct CDR3 sequences, roughly 39% detected once. The source material was peripheral blood or thyroid tissue (not recorded which). The origin of the receptors is an adult man with Graves' hyperthyroidism.

With regard to this clonotype: An end of the junction differs from the germline gene, which may be a read error. This chain links TRBV29-1 with TRBJ2-6; possible D gene TRBD1, 6 bases. Per germline, CDR1 SQVTM and CDR2 ANQGSEA. The CDR3 runs to 11 residues. The CDR3 spells CSVSNRDTEAF. CDR3 sequence (DNA): TGCAGCGTGAGCAATCGGGACACTGAAGCTTTC.

This clonotype was recorded at least ten times. The rearrangement links TRBV10-3 to TRBJ2-6, with D hard to call. This CDR3 is built from 13 residues. Germline V lookup: CDR1 ENHRY, CDR2 SYGVKD. V shed 8 bases and J shed 0 bases, with 5 bases lying between them. This chain's CDR3 is CAIGYSGANVLTF. The CDR3 DNA reads TGTGCCATCGGGTACTCTGGGGCCAACGTCCTGACTTTC.

This clonotype has ten or more counts. The chain combines TRBV25-1 with TRBJ1-2; unclear D gene. Trimming took off 2 bases at V and 2 bases at J, with 9 bases between the two ends. Per germline, CDR1 MGHDK and CDR2 SYGVNS. The CDR3 is made up of 14 amino acids. The DNA of the CDR3 is TGTGCCAGCAGTGAAGACGGCGGGAACTATGGCTACACCTTC. This gives the protein CASSEDGGNYGYTF.

A remark on this clonotype: A much larger clone sits a single nucleotide away, making a read error possible. Here the CDR3 reads CASSLEDSALGKLFF. DNA for the CDR3: TGTGCCAGCAGCTTAGAGGACAGCGCTTTAGGGAAACTGTTTTTT. J is TRBJ1-4 and V is TRBV6-5, with D perhaps matching TRBD1 (6 bases). Per the germline V gene, CDR1 is MNHEY and CDR2 is SVGAGI. Trimming stripped 6 bases from V and 11 bases from J, with 22 bases between. CDR3 length: 15 amino acids.

This clonotype was counted a few times. The gene calls are TRBV7-2 and TRBJ2-6; a weak D match, TRBD1 (6 bases). The CDR3 loop spans 14 amino acids. CDR1 is SGHTA, CDR2 FQGNSA, per germline. The ends were cut back, 5 bases at V and 4 bases at J, with 9 bases in the middle. DNA for the CDR3: TGTGCCAGCAGCCGGGACAACGGGGCCAACGTCCTGACTTTC. As protein: CASSRDNGANVLTF.

This clonotype was seen at least ten times. J is TRBJ2-7 and V is TRBV10-3; 8 bases align to TRBD2. The CDR3 runs 13 residues. CDR1 is ENHRY, CDR2 SYGVKD, per germline. Unmatched junction bases numbered 1, after V lost 0 bases and J lost 6 bases. The CDR3 region is CAISESAGGEQYF. The CDR3, as DNA: TGTGCCATCAGTGAGTCGGCGGGAGGCGAGCAGTACTTC.